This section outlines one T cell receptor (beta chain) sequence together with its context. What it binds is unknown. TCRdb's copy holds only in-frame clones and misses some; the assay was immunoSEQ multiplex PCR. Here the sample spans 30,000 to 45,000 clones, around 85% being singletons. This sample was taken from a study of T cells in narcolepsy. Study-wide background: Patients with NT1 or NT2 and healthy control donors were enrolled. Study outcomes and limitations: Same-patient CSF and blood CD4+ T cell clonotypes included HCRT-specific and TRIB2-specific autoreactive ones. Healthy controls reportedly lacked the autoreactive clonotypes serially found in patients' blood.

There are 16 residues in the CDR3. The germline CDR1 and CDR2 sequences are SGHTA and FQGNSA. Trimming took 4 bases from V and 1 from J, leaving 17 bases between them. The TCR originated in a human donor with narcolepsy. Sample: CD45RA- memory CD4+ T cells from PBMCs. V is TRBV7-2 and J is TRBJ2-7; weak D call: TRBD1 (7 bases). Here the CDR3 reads CASSSAGRGASYEQYF. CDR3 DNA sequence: TGTGCCAGCAGCTCAGCGGGCAGGGGGGCTTCCTACGAGCAGTACTTC.